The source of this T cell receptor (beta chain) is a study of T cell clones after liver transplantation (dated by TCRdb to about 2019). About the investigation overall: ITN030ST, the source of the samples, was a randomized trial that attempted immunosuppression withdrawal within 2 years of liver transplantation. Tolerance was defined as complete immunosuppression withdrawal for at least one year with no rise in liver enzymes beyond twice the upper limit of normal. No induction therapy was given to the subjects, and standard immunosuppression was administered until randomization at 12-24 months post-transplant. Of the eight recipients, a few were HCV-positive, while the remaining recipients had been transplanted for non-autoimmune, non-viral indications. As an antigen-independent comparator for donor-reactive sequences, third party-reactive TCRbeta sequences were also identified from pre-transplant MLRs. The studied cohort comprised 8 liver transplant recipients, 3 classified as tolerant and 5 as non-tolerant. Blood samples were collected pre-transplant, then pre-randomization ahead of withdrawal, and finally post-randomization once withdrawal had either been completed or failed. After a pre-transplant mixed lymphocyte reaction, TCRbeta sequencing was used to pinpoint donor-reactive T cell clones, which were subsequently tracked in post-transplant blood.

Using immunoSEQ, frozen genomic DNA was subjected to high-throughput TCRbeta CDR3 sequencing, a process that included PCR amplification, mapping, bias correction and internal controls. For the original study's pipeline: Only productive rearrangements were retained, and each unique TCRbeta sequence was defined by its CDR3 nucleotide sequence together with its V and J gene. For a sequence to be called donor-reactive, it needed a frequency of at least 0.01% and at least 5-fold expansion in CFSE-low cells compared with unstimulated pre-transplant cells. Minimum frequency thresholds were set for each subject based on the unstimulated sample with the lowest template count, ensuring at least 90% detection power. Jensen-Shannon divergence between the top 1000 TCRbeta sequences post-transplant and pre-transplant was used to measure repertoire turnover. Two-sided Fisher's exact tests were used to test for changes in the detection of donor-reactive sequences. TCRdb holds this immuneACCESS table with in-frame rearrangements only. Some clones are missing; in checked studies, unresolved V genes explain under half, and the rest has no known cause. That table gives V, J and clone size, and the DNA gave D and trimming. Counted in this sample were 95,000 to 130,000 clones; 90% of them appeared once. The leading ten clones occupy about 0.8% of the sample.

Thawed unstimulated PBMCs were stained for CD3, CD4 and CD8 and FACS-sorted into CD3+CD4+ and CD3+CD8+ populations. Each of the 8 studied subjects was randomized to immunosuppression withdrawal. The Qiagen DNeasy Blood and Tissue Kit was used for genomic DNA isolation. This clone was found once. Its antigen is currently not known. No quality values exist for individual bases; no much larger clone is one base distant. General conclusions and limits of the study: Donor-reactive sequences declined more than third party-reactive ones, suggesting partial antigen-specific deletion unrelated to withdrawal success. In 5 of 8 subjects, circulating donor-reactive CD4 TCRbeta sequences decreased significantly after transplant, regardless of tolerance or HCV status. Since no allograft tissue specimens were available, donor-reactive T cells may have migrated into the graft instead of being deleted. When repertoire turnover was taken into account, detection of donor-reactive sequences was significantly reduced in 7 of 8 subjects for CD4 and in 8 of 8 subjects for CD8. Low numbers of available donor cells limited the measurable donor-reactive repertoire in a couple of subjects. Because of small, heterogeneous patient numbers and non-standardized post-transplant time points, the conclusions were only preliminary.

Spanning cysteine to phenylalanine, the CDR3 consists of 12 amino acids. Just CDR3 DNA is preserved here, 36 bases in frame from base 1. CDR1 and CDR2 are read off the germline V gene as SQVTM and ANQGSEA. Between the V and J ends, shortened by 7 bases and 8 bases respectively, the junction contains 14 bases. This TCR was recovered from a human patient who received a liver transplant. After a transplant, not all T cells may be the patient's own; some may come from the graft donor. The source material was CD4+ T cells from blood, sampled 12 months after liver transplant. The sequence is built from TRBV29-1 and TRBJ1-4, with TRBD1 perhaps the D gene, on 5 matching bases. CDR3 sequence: CSGSEQGEKLFF. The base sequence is TGCAGCGGGTCGGAGCAGGGCGAAAAACTGTTTTTT.